Each of the 7 T cell receptor beta chains below was sequenced from the same sample in a study of T-cell reconstitution after alpha-beta-depleted transplantation in children. Unique molecular identifiers were incorporated into the prepared TCRbeta library. TCRdb re-analysed the PCR reads in MiXCR, keeping a single row per CDR3 protein. This sample yields 350,000 to 400,000 distinct CDR3 sequences, of which roughly 14% are seen a single time; around 4.1% belongs to the top ten. This sample comprised PBMCs, obtained from the stem cell graft. The receptors were sampled from a human donor who donated a stem cell graft to a child with Fanconi anemia.

The gene calls are TRBV5-6 and TRBJ2-5, with D perhaps matching TRBD1 (6 bases). V lost 5 bases to trimming and J lost 2 bases, with 19 bases between them. Germline CDR1 SGHDT, CDR2 YYEEEE. The CDR3 has 16 residues. In DNA form, the CDR3 reads TGTGCCAGCAGACGCGCTCCTTATGGACAGCAAGAGACCCAGTACTTC. This encodes CASRRAPYGQQETQYF.

This clonotype was detected a few times. This chain connects TRBV20-1 to TRBJ1-3; 8 positions match TRBD1. Trimming cost V 1 base and J 2 bases; bases outside gene matches: 4. Looked up from germline, CDR1 is DFQATT and CDR2 is SNEGSKA (reference sequence). There are 15 residues in the CDR3. CDR3 coding DNA: TGCAGTGCTAGAGCCGGCAGGGGGCCTGGAAACACCATATATTTT. Encoded protein: CSARAGRGPGNTIYF.

The rearrangement links TRBV6-2 or TRBV6-3 to TRBJ1-5, with D unresolved. Looked up from germline, CDR1 is MNHEY and CDR2 is SVGEGT. The length of the CDR3 is 14 residues. V was trimmed by 5 bases and J by 3 bases, leaving 11 bases between them. In nucleotides, the CDR3 is TGTGCCAGCAGTGACGACCCACACAATCAGCCCCAGCATTTT. Amino acids: CASSDDPHNQPQHF.

Only a few counts were recorded for this clonotype. The chain uses TRBV5-1 and TRBJ1-3; TRBD1 aligns across 7 bases. CDR1 is SGHRS and CDR2 is YFSETQ in the germline V gene. The CDR3 consists of 14 residues. The ends lost 6 bases at V and 0 bases at J; junction bases unmatched: 3. CDR3: CASKGQSSGNTIYF. As DNA, the CDR3 is TGCGCCAGCAAGGGACAGAGCTCTGGAAACACCATATATTTT.

This clonotype appeared many times. V gene TRBV25-1 combines with J gene TRBJ2-7, with TRBD2 identical over 10 bases. This CDR3 is 15 amino acids long. CDR1 and CDR2 from the germline V gene are MGHDK and SYGVNS. The junction had 5 bases not matched to a gene; V was cut back by 1 base and J by 5 bases. DNA of the CDR3: TGTGCCAGCAGTGAATCTAGCGGGGGAACTGACGAGCAGTACTTC. It yields the protein CASSESSGGTDEQYF.

This clonotype was observed at least ten times. This chain links TRBV19 with TRBJ2-5; weak D call: TRBD2 (5 bases). Germline lookup yields CDR1 LNHDA and CDR2 SQIVND (reference sequence). The CDR3 consists of 12 residues. Trimming cost V 8 bases and J 4 bases, with 11 bases left between them. CDR3 protein: CASRQAGETQYF. Written as DNA, the CDR3 is TGTGCCAGTCGGCAGGCGGGAGAGACCCAGTACTTC.

This clonotype was counted many times. The DNA of the CDR3 is TGTGCCAGCAGCCTACGAGCAACTAATGAAAAACTGTTTTTT. Translated, it gives CASSLRATNEKLFF. The J gene is TRBJ1-4, the V gene TRBV12-3 or TRBV12-4; D gene ambiguous. Deletions cut 6 bases from V and 0 bases from J, with 8 bases between. The CDR3 totals 14 residues.